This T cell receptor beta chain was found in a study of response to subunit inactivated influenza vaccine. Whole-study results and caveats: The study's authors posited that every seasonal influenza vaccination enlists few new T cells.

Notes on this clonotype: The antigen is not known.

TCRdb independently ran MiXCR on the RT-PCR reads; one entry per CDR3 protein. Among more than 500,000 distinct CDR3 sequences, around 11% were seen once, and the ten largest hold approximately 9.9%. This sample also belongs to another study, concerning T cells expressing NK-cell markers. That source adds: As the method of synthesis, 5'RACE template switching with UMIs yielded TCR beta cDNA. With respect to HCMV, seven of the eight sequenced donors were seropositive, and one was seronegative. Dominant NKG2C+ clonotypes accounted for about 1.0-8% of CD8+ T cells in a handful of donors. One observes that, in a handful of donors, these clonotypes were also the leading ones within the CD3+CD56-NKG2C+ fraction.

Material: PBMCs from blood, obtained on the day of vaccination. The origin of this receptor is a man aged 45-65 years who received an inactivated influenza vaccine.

CDR3 protein: CASSYLGGNYGYTF. In DNA form, the CDR3 reads TGCGCCAGCAGCTACCTGGGGGGGAACTATGGCTACACCTTC. This chain connects TRBV5-1 to TRBJ1-2, with D tentatively TRBD1 (5 bases). The V and J ends lost 3 bases and 2 bases respectively, with 11 bases between them. CDR3 length: 14 amino acids. Germline values: CDR1 SGHRS, CDR2 YFSETQ.